The present entry profiles one TCR beta chain with its context. This specimen comes from a study of patients and donors after allogeneic stem cell transplantation. Germline CDR1 reads DFQATT; CDR2 reads SNEGSKA (reference sequence). V lost 0 bases and J lost 3; bases outside the gene matches: 11. CDR3 length equals 17 residues. TCRdb analysed the RT-PCR reads with MiXCR anew, one entry per CDR3 protein. Counted here are roughly 150,000 distinct CDR3 sequences, roughly 22% occurring once; the ten biggest clones make up 26%. Material for sequencing was blood, either unsorted or a sorted T cell fraction (not recorded which). The chain combines TRBV20-1 with TRBJ2-7, with 10 bases matching TRBD2. The source of this sequence is a human donor who was either an allogeneic HSCT recipient or a stem cell or donor lymphocyte infusion donor (not recorded which). It is not recorded whose cells these are; they may come from a transplant donor. The CDR3, as DNA: TGCAGTGCTAGAGATGCTAGCGGGAGAGGGTCCAACTACGAGCAGTACTTC. Translated: CSARDASGRGSNYEQYF.